The clone carrying this T cell receptor beta chain was counted many times. Its antigen is not known. The record originates from a study of regulatory T cells in long-lasting Graves disease. Study-wide context: For under 3 months, newly diagnosed Graves' patients had been taking antithyroid drugs.

Study results and caveats: With a few thousand shared public clonotypes, persistent patients exceeded new patients, who shared 966.

As for time point: newly diagnosed GD, antithyroid drugs for less than 3 months. After RNA was extracted from PBMCs, the TCR library was made from it. Library construction for TCR beta used iRepertoire HTBI primers and Arm-PCR of CDR3 regions. TCRdb itself ran the multiplex PCR reads through MiXCR, one entry per CDR3 protein. The sample records around 400,000 distinct CDR3 sequences, 15% to 19% being singletons. Trimming cost V 6 bases and J 7 bases; bases outside gene matches: 3. The CDR3 runs to 12 residues. Germline CDR1 SNHLY, CDR2 FYNNEI. Here the sequenced sample was peripheral blood mononuclear cells (PBMCs), taken at new diagnosis, from a patient treated with antithyroid drugs. The sequence was collected from a female donor with Graves disease. This chain connects TRBV2 to TRBJ2-1, with 7 bases fitting TRBD2. The CDR3 sequence is CASRGTTNEQFF. The CDR3 DNA follows: TGTGCCAGCAGAGGGACTACTAATGAGCAGTTCTTC.